This passage covers 9 T cell receptor beta chains from one sample sequenced in a study of blood T cell repertoires in COVID-19. Sequencing was performed with immunoSEQ multiplex PCR; in TCRdb, only in-frame clones are kept and a portion is missing. The data show about 310,000 clones, with approximately 87% seen just once and roughly 7.1% held by the top ten. Sequenced: peripheral blood. The receptors come from a woman aged 45-59 years who had recovered from COVID-19.

The chain links TRBV28 to TRBJ1-1; no clear D gene. In germline, CDR1 is MDHEN, CDR2 SYDVKM. V was pared by 8 bases and J by 1 base, with 23 bases between. This CDR3 comprises 17 residues. The CDR3 spells CASLQYANNPWNTEAFF. The CDR3, as DNA: TGTGCCAGCCTACAGTATGCTAATAACCCTTGGAACACTGAAGCTTTCTTT.

The rearrangement joins TRBV19 to TRBJ2-3; D not certain. Trimming pared 4 bases from V and 2 bases from J, leaving 10 bases between. This CDR3 region has 14 residues. CDR1 is LNHDA, CDR2 SQIVND, per germline (reference sequence). The CDR3 is CASSSYLNTDTQYF. In DNA, the CDR3 is TGTGCCAGTAGTAGCTACTTGAACACAGATACGCAGTATTTT.

This clone appeared a few times. The rearrangement links TRBV2 to TRBJ1-5; 10 positions match TRBD1. J gave up 2 bases and V 8 bases, and 3 bases lay outside the gene matches. The germline V gene encodes CDR1 SNHLY and CDR2 FYNNEI. This CDR3 is built from 14 residues. The CDR3 sequence: CASGGTGGNQPQHF. The DNA of the CDR3 is TGTGCCAGCGGAGGGACAGGGGGCAATCAGCCCCAGCATTTT.

The V call is TRBV18, the J call TRBJ1-2; D gene unclear. Trimming took 6 bases from V and 3 from J, leaving 11 bases between them. The CDR3 runs to 13 residues. The V gene's germline CDR1 is KGHSH and CDR2 LQKENI. The DNA for the CDR3 is TGTGCCAGCTCCGTCGGCCAGGACTATGGCTACACCTTC. Protein product: CASSVGQDYGYTF. Together with reference TRBV18 and TRBJ1-2, the CDR3 gives the full variable domain: NAGVMQNPRHLVRRRGQEARLRCSPMKGHSHVYWYRQLPEEGLKFMVYLQKENIIDESGMPKERFSAEFPKEGPSILRIQQVVRGDSAAYFCASSVGQDYGYTFGSGTRLTVV.

The chain is built from TRBV19 and TRBJ1-1; 10 bases fit TRBD1. Germline trimming cut 7 bases from V and 6 bases from J; bases unmatched to any gene: 8. CDR3 length: 14 residues. Germline loops: CDR1 LNHDA, CDR2 SQIVND (reference sequence). The CDR3 sequence: CASISGQGGAEAFF. The CDR3 bases are TGTGCCAGTATTTCAGGACAGGGGGGGGCTGAAGCTTTCTTT.

This chain links TRBV28 with TRBJ1-6, with D uncertain. The CDR3 consists of 15 residues. Germline CDR1 and CDR2: MDHEN and SYDVKM. The V end was cut by 5 bases, the J end by 8 bases, with 16 bases between. The CDR3 reads CASSAPGGTYSPLHF. In DNA, the CDR3 is TGTGCCAGCAGTGCGCCGGGAGGCACCTATTCACCCCTCCACTTT.

This rearrangement joins TRBV9 to TRBJ2-1; no definite D call. This CDR3 comprises 15 residues. With 0 bases removed from V and 7 bases from J, the gap between germline ends came to 14 bases. CDR1 SGDLS and CDR2 YYNGEE come from the germline V gene. CDR3 bases: TGTGCCAGCAGCGTAGGCTCAGGTCTTGGGAATGAGCAGTTCTTC. This codes for CASSVGSGLGNEQFF.

This chain uses TRBV28 with TRBJ2-1; 8 bases match TRBD1. This CDR3 comprises 15 residues. Trimming took 5 bases from V and 7 from J; bases not matched to a gene: 10. Germline CDR1 MDHEN, CDR2 SYDVKM. This chain's CDR3 is CASSTVLRGHNEQFF. The CDR3 DNA reads as TGTGCCAGCAGTACAGTTCTCAGGGGGCATAATGAGCAGTTCTTC. The full variable domain, with the rest looked up from reference TRBV28 and TRBJ2-1, is DVKVTQSSRYLVKRTGEKVFLECVQDMDHENMFWYRQDPGLGLRLIYFSYDVKMKEKGDIPEGYSVSREKKERFSLILESASTNQTSMYLCASSTVLRGHNEQFFGPGTRLTVL.

The chain couples TRBV5-1 to TRBJ1-1; maybe TRBD1 (6 bases). The CDR3 has 15 amino acids. The germline V gene encodes CDR1 SGHRS and CDR2 YFSETQ. With 3 bases removed from V and 5 bases from J, the gap between germline ends came to 17 bases. CDR3 amino acids: CASSWGQGANTEAFF. Written as DNA, the CDR3 is TGCGCCAGCAGCTGGGGACAAGGAGCGAATACTGAAGCTTTCTTT.